The 2 T cell receptor beta chains reported below all come from one sample, sequenced in a study of blood T cells in healthy people across ages. For the second PCR, which ran for about 7 to 12 cycles, a sample-barcoded 5' primer and a J-beta primer mix were used. TCRdb reprocessed the 5' RACE reads with MiXCR, giving one entry per CDR3 protein. The sample carries fewer than 900,000 distinct CDR3 sequences, roughly 41% recorded once. Sequences were obtained from blood. Source of these receptors: a woman aged 55-69 years in good health.

The chain couples TRBV12-3 or TRBV12-4 to TRBJ1-4, with 7 bases matching TRBD1. The CDR3 has 16 residues. V lost 6 bases, J lost 4 bases, and 11 bases stayed unmatched. For the CDR3, the DNA is TGTGCCAGCAGGGAAGGGACAGCCAACAGTAATGAAAAACTGTTTTTT. Its translation: CASREGTANSNEKLFF.

The chain has TRBV20-1 and TRBJ1-1; D is ambiguous. The ends were cut back, 5 bases at V and 1 base at J, with 11 bases in the middle. CDR3 size: 13 residues. Germline V CDR1 and CDR2: DFQATT, SNEGSKA (reference sequence). The CDR3 spells CSAGTSANTEAFF. Here the CDR3 DNA reads TGCAGTGCTGGAACTTCAGCGAACACTGAAGCTTTCTTT.